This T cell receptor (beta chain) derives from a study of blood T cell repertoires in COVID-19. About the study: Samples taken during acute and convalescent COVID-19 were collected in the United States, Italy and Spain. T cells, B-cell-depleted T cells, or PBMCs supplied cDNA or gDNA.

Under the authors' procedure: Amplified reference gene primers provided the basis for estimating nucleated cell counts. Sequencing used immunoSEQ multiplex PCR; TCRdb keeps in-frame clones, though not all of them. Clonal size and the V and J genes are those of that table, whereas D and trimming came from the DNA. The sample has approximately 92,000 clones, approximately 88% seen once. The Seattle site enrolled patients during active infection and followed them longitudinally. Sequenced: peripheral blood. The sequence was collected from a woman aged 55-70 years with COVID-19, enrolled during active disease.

The CDR3 reads CASSFRKLAPTDTQYF. As DNA, the CDR3 is TGCGCCAGCAGTTTCCGAAAGCTAGCGCCCACAGATACGCAGTATTTT. The chain combines TRBV5-1 with TRBJ2-3, with D possibly matching TRBD2 (6 bases). The CDR3 is 16 amino acids. V lost 5 bases to trimming and J lost 2 bases, with 18 bases between them. The germline gives CDR1 SGHRS, CDR2 YFSETQ.